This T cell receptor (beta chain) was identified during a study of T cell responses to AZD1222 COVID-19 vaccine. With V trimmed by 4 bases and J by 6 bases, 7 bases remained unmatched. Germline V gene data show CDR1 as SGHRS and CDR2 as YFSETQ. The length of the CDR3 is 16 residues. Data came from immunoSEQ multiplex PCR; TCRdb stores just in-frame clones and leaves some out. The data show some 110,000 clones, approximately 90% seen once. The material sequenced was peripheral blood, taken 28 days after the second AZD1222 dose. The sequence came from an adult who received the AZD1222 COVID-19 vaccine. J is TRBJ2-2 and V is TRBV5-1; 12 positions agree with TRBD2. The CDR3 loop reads CASSPPTSGSAGELFF. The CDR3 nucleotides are TGCGCCAGCAGCCCCCCGACTAGCGGGAGTGCCGGGGAGCTGTTTTTT.